The clone carrying this TCR beta chain was recorded only once. Its antigen is not identified. The source of the sample is a study of response to subunit inactivated influenza vaccine. Trimming took off 0 bases at V and 7 bases at J, with 14 bases between the two ends. CDR1 is SGDLS and CDR2 is YYNGEE in the germline V gene. This CDR3 comprises 14 residues. TCRdb redid the calling of the RT-PCR reads with MiXCR, one entry per CDR3 protein. The sample yields about 830,000 distinct CDR3 sequences, about 18% seen once. Overall study findings and caveats: Few additional T cells are recruited per seasonal influenza vaccination, authors suggested.

This chain links TRBV9 with TRBJ2-7, with a weak D call TRBD1 (6 bases). The sequenced sample was PBMCs from blood, obtained more than 4 days after vaccination. This TCR derives from a man aged 50-60 years who received an inactivated influenza vaccine. CDR3 residues: CASSVGGRGGEQYF. CDR3 nucleotide sequence: TGTGCCAGCAGCGTAGGGGGGCGCGGTGGTGAGCAGTACTTC. The complete variable domain, with remaining parts taken from reference TRBV9 and TRBJ2-7, reads DSGVTQTPKHLITATGQRVTLRCSPRSGDLSVYWYQQSLDQGLQFLIQYYNGEERAKGNILERFSAQQFPDLHSELNLSSLELGDSALYFCASSVGGRGGEQYFGPGTRLTVT.